This note documents a single T cell receptor (beta chain) sequence. The data originate from a study of control samples from healthy donors and cancer patients. Trimming left V 5 bases short and J 3 bases short, with 17 bases between. The V gene's germline CDR1 is SGHAT and CDR2 FQDESV (reference sequence). The length of the CDR3 is 16 residues. The assay was immunoSEQ multiplex PCR, and TCRdb's table has in-frame clones only and misses some. The sample shows just over 50,000 clones, 88% of them seen only once. This receptor was obtained from a man aged 50 to 59 with head and neck cancer. This chain links TRBV11-1 with TRBJ2-1; the D gene is possibly TRBD2 (5 bases). Material: PBMCs. The CDR3 DNA is TGTGCCAGCAGCCGATTAGCGAGCCTTAACTACAATGAGCAGTTCTTC. It codes for CASSRLASLNYNEQFF.